This T cell receptor (beta chain) was sequenced in a study of blood T cell repertoires in COVID-19. Across the whole study: From the United States, Italy and Spain came samples of acute and convalescent COVID-19. Sample material is recorded as cDNA or gDNA derived from T cells, B-cell-depleted T cells, or PBMCs.

Original analysis: Amplifying reference gene primers gave estimates of nucleated cell counts. Generated by immunoSEQ multiplex PCR, the TCRdb table keeps only in-frame clones and is missing some. Clonal size and the V and J genes are those of that table, whereas D and trimming came from the DNA. The sample has fewer than 250,000 clones, 84% seen once. Those enrolled in Seattle joined during active infection and were followed longitudinally afterward. V dropped 1 base and J dropped 3 bases, with 6 bases sitting between them. This CDR3 has 13 residues. Germline V lookup: CDR1 SEHNR, CDR2 FQNEAQ (reference sequence).

The origin of this receptor is a woman older than 75 with COVID-19, enrolled during active disease. The sequencing sample was made of peripheral blood. The rearrangement links TRBV7-9 to TRBJ1-2; maybe TRBD1 (5 bases). The CDR3 DNA is TGTGCCAGCAGCTTAGGGGGGGACTATGGCTACACCTTC. Amino acid sequence: CASSLGGDYGYTF.